The sequence of this TCR beta chain was determined in a study of CD8+ T cells in alopecia areata (dated by TCRdb to between 2018 and 2020). Regarding the study in general: Treated patients were enrolled in an open-label pilot trial of oral tofacitinib, 5 to 10 mg twice daily, for moderate-to-severe alopecia areata. Biopsies were taken from tofacitinib-treated patients at baseline and again at 4 and 24 weeks into treatment, and several of those patients also had a later scalp biopsy. Human TCRbeta sequencing covered scalp tissue and sorted CD4+ and CD8+ peripheral blood T cells from patchy and totalis/universalis alopecia areata patients and healthy controls. In treated patients, disease severity was measured using the SALT score, which gives the percentage of scalp surface area affected. The study used high-throughput TCRbeta sequencing to examine T cell clonal expansion in alopecia areata, in both the C3H/HeJ mouse model and human patients. Tofacitinib was administered for 6 to 18 months, and 6 months of follow-up off drug were then conducted to assess delayed response and recurrence. Scalp clonality was compared among normal scalp (n=4), patchy alopecia areata scalp (n=8), and alopecia totalis/universalis scalp (n=8). The RNA source kit depended on sample type: the PAXgene miRNA kit for fixed scalp, the miRNeasy kit for PBMCs, and the RNeasy kit for mouse skin. TCRbeta CDR3 regions were amplified by immunoSEQ multiplex PCR with 35 Vbeta forward and 13 Jbeta reverse primers. The investigation overall reported the following: Many expanded lesional clones were found to persist in scalp and blood during tofacitinib treatment, and relapse after treatment cessation may be partly explained by this persistence. Resident alphabeta T cells in normal human skin are also sequenced, complicating scalp TCR repertoire analysis, unlike mouse skin dominated by gammadelta T cells. Tofacitinib significantly decreased scalp clonality and the number of expanded CD8+ clones among the top 100 scalp clones. Compared with normal scalp, lesional scalp, particularly in alopecia totalis/universalis, had higher clonality and more expanded CD8+ clones, which suggests antigenic drive. Because the treated cohort was small and had just a single nonresponder, larger studies are needed to establish links between baseline CD8+ expansion and response. Shared TCR sequences between patients were less evident than in mice, which may be partly attributable to HLA diversity in the patient population.

For this clone: The antigen it recognizes is unknown. Per-base quality was not reported, and no clone a single base away is much larger than it.

Via the germline V gene (reference sequence), CDR1 is GTSNPN and CDR2 SVGIG. From cysteine to phenylalanine, the CDR3 is 10 amino acids long. The CDR3 DNA has 30 bases and is translated from base 1. V drops 1 base and J drops 7 bases, leaving 1 base in between. Per the publication, the treatment or condition label means: oral pan-JAK inhibitor, 5-10 mg twice daily. Peripheral blood and lesional scalp punch biopsies were obtained from patients with alopecia areata. PBMCs were separated by density centrifugation and stained for CD3, CD4 and CD8, after which CD4+ and CD8+ T cells were sorted on a FACSAria. Libraries were built with the immunoSEQ multiplex PCR assay. RNA was extracted from all samples and reverse transcribed into cDNA, which served as template for TCR sequencing. First-strand cDNA was synthesized with SuperScript III using a 2:1 mix of oligo-dT and random hexamers. A synthetic immune receptor repertoire was used to measure amplification bias, and any remaining bias was corrected computationally. The source study handled its data this way. Raw reads were preprocessed for error removal, and CDR3 was defined according to IMGT conventions as running from the conserved cysteine to phenylalanine. Clonality was computed as 1 minus the Shannon entropy, with the entropy normalized by log2 of the number of productive unique TCRs. Scalp TCRbeta sequences were cross-referenced with sorted blood CD4 and CD8 repertoires so that the CD4 or CD8 identity of scalp clones could be inferred. The immuneACCESS repertoire file appears here via TCRdb, limited to in-frame rearrangements. These files lack a portion of the clones; in checked studies, under half of the deficit traces to unresolved V genes, and the cause of the others is not known. D and trimming were read from the DNA, whereas the V and J calls and clone size are those reported in that table. The sample table holds about 200,000 clones, of which more than 30% were seen once. About 0.48% of the sample comes from the top ten.

The material sequenced was CD4+ T cells sorted from blood, taken between weeks 30 and 35, from a patient treated with tofacitinib. The sequence links TRBV30 to TRBJ1-4; a confident D gene designation cannot be given. The clonotype originates from a human donor with alopecia areata. The nucleotides read TGTGCCTGGAGTGCTGAAAAACTGTTTTTT. This translates into CAWSAEKLFF.